This T cell receptor beta chain was sequenced for a study of cytomegalovirus exposure and HLA in healthy donors. With 8 bases removed from V and 7 bases from J, the gap between germline ends came to 9 bases. The germline V gene encodes CDR1 LGHNA and CDR2 YNFKEQ. CDR3 length: 11 residues. 60 Vbeta and 13 Jbeta primers were used in PCR. Clones were read by immunoSEQ multiplex PCR, and TCRdb kept only the in-frame ones, dropping some. This sample has roughly 160,000 clones, with around 73% found just once. This TCR came from a woman under 30 in good health and CMV-seropositive. The chain recombines TRBV4-2 with TRBJ1-5, with D perhaps TRBD1 (6 bases). Sequencing input: PBMCs. CDR3 in amino acids: CASGQGQPQHF. CDR3 coding DNA: TGTGCCAGCGGGCAGGGGCAGCCCCAGCATTTT.